These T cell receptor beta chains were read from a single sample in a study of cytomegalovirus exposure and HLA in healthy donors. Measured with immunoSEQ multiplex PCR; TCRdb has only the in-frame clones, and not every one. Altogether about 98,000 clones are present, around 60% being singletons, with the ten largest covering about 4.3%. The sequenced material came from PBMCs. The receptors were gathered from a human donor in good health. Both conserved end residues are part of each CDR3. D genes are given only for firm matches. Only part of the rows carry a size: once, few, many, or a class if the clone is expanded.

11	TRBJ1-1	TRBD1	few	TRBV2	TGTGCCAGCAGTGAAACCAGGGGGGCTTTCTTT	CASSETRGAFF
14	TRBJ1-5	-	few	TRBV9	TGTGCCAGCAGCGCAGGGAGGGGGGATCAGCCCCAGCATTTT	CASSAGRGDQPQHF
18	TRBJ2-1	TRBD2	-	TRBV27	TGTGCCAGCAGCCGGTACGGGACTAGCGGGAGTGGGAACAATGAGCAGTTCTTC	CASSRYGTSGSGNNEQFF
15	TRBJ2-3	TRBD2	-	TRBV11-2	TGTGCCAGCAGGCTTCTAGCGGGAGAAACCATTACGCAGTATTTT	CASRLLAGETITQYF
13	TRBJ2-7	-	few	TRBV27	TGTGCCAGCAGTTTGACTCCTGCCTACGAGCAGTACTTC	CASSLTPAYEQYF
15	TRBJ2-7	TRBD2	-	TRBV28	TGTGCCAGCATTGATCAGCGGGGTAGCTCCTACGAGCAGTACTTC	CASIDQRGSSYEQYF
15	TRBJ1-4	-	once	TRBV6-1	TGTGCCAGCAGTCAGACGGGGAGGGTTAGGGAAAAACTGTTTTTT	CASSQTGRVREKLFF
18	TRBJ2-1	-	-	TRBV10-3	TGTGCCATCAGTGAGTCGGACACCGAACCCCTCTCCTACAATGAGCAGTTCTTC	CAISESDTEPLSYNEQFF
15	TRBJ2-7	TRBD2	few	TRBV27	TGTGCCAGCAGTCTAGGGACTAGCGGGAAATACGAGCAGTACTTC	CASSLGTSGKYEQYF
16	TRBJ2-2	TRBD2	few	TRBV9	TGTGCCAGCACCCCACCTAGCGGAAAGAACACCGGGGAGCTGTTTTTT	CASTPPSGKNTGELFF
13	TRBJ1-1	TRBD1	few	TRBV19	TGTGCCAGTAGAGTCGACAGGGCCACTGAAGCTTTCTTT	CASRVDRATEAFF
14	TRBJ2-7	TRBD2	once	TRBV2	TGTGCCAGCAGTGAATCTAGCGGGAGTTACGAGCAGTACTTC	CASSESSGSYEQYF
13	TRBJ1-3	-	-	TRBV29-1	TGCAGCGCAAAACAGGGTTCTGGAAACACCATATATTTT	CSAKQGSGNTIYF
15	TRBJ2-5	-	-	TRBV5-1	TGCGCCAGCAGCTTGGACACAGGACCCTGGGAGACCCAGTACTTC	CASSLDTGPWETQYF
15	TRBJ1-1	-	once	TRBV10-3	TGTGCCATCAGTGAGTCGGGGGGGGAAAACACTGAAGCTTTCTTT	CAISESGGENTEAFF
14	TRBJ1-2	TRBD1	-	TRBV19	TGTGCCAGTAGTTTACAGGGGGCAAGCTATGGCTACACCTTC	CASSLQGASYGYTF